What follows are 29 T cell receptor beta chains derived from one specimen sequenced in a study of blood T cell repertoires in COVID-19. The assay was immunoSEQ multiplex PCR, and TCRdb's table has in-frame clones only and misses some. The sample has 280,000 or so clones, roughly 86% seen once. The sequenced sample was PBMCs or T cells enriched from blood (not recorded which). The receptors shown here come from a woman in her forties or fifties who had been exposed to COVID-19.

In this sample, this clone turned up once. The chain links TRBV7-8 to TRBJ2-7, with TRBD1 matching 11 bases. With 3 bases clipped from V and 0 bases from J, the junction kept 4 bases outside the gene matches. This CDR3 is built from 16 residues. CDR1 and CDR2 from the germline V gene are SGHVS and FQNEAQ. CDR3 sequence reads: CASSLKGTGGSYEQYF. CDR3 bases: TGTGCCAGCAGCTTGAAGGGGACAGGGGGCTCCTACGAGCAGTACTTC.

The chain has TRBV5-4 and TRBJ2-1; 9 nucleotides agree with TRBD2. V was pared by 4 bases and J by 6 bases, with 8 bases of the junction left unmatched. The CDR3 has 15 amino acids. Germline CDR1 reads SGHNT; CDR2 reads YYREEE (reference sequence). Here the CDR3 DNA reads TGTGCCAGCAGCACCAGCGGGGGGTGGCCCAATGAGCAGTTCTTC. Translated: CASSTSGGWPNEQFF.

The chain recombines TRBV2 with TRBJ1-6, with D perhaps matching TRBD1 (5 bases). Deletions cut 6 bases from V and 6 bases from J, with 15 bases between. This CDR3 comprises 15 residues. Germline loops: CDR1 SNHLY, CDR2 FYNNEI. The CDR3 loop reads CASRTSGGFNSPLHF. CDR3 coding DNA: TGTGCCAGCAGGACCTCCGGGGGTTTTAATTCACCCCTCCACTTT.

In nucleotides, the CDR3 is TGTGCCAGCAGCTTTATGGCGGGGGGGCCGGAGACCCAGTACTTC. This translates into CASSFMAGGPETQYF. The chain has TRBV13 and TRBJ2-5; 9 bases map to TRBD2. This CDR3 contains 15 residues. V shed 3 bases and J 5 bases; nucleotides not matched to a gene: 7. Germline values: CDR1 PRHDT, CDR2 FYEKMQ (reference sequence).

The V and J genes are TRBV6-1 and TRBJ2-3; 10 nucleotides match TRBD1. After removal of 2 bases from V and 5 bases from J, the junction contained 7 bases not matched to a gene. The CDR3 extends over 16 amino acids. CDR1 is MNHNS and CDR2 is SASEGT in the germline V gene. In DNA form, the CDR3 reads TGTGCCAGCAGTGAATCCCGACAGGGGGCGGGAGATACGCAGTATTTT. Protein: CASSESRQGAGDTQYF.

The V call is TRBV2, the J call TRBJ1-1, with D uncertain. V lost 7 bases and J 5 bases, leaving 8 bases between the germline ends. The germline CDR1 and CDR2 sequences are SNHLY and FYNNEI. CDR3 size: 11 residues. CDR3 residues: CASKRETEAFF. In DNA form, the CDR3 reads TGTGCCAGCAAAAGGGAGACTGAAGCTTTCTTT.

The V call is TRBV18, the J call TRBJ1-4, with a weak D call TRBD1 (5 bases). Looked up from germline, CDR1 is KGHSH and CDR2 is LQKENI. The CDR3 covers 14 residues. V was clipped by 4 bases and J by 7 bases, with 13 bases between them. This CDR3 reads CASSQTRAREKLFF. In DNA form, the CDR3 reads TGTGCCAGCTCACAGACCAGGGCTCGTGAAAAACTGTTTTTT.

This chain connects TRBV5-1 to TRBJ2-1, with 9 bases that match TRBD2. J gave up 3 bases and V 5 bases, and 9 bases lay outside the gene matches. The germline CDR1 and CDR2 sequences are SGHRS and YFSETQ. The CDR3 has 16 residues. The CDR3 nucleotides read TGCGCCAGCAGTTTACAAGCGGGGGGATTCTACAATGAGCAGTTCTTC. It is translated as CASSLQAGGFYNEQFF.

The J gene is TRBJ1-2, the V gene TRBV7-2; D not certain. V was shortened by 5 bases and J by 6 bases, with 19 bases between the two germline ends. CDR1 and CDR2 (germline): SGHTA, FQGNSA. The CDR3 sequence is 15 residues long. CDR3 amino acids: CASSLPGVGRDGYTF. DNA for the CDR3: TGTGCCAGCAGCCTTCCCGGAGTAGGGCGGGATGGCTACACCTTC.

This clone was seen a single time. The rearrangement links TRBV2 to TRBJ1-6; weak D call: TRBD1 (5 bases). The CDR3 consists of 14 residues. Germline values: CDR1 SNHLY, CDR2 FYNNEI. V lost 3 bases, J lost 9 bases, and 12 bases lay in between. This CDR3 reads CASSDFGRGSPLHF. CDR3 nucleotide sequence: TGTGCCAGCAGTGATTTCGGGAGGGGTTCACCCCTCCACTTT. Drawing the rest from reference TRBV2 and TRBJ1-6, the complete variable domain is EPEVTQTPSHQVTQMGQEVILRCVPISNHLYFYWYRQILGQKVEFLVSFYNNEISEKSEIFDDQFSVERPDGSNFTLKIRSTKLEDSAMYFCASSDFGRGSPLHFGNGTRLTVT.

A remark on this clone: At one end the junction does not follow the germline gene, possibly because of a read error. The chain employs TRBV7-7 and TRBJ2-5; 7 bases agree with TRBD2. The CDR3 contains 15 residues. Looked up from germline, CDR1 is SSHAT and CDR2 is FNYEAQ (reference sequence). The CDR3 DNA reads TGTGCTAGCAGCTTAGGAATTAGCGGGTCCCAGACCCAGTACTTC. This sequence encodes CASSLGISGSQTQYF.

The gene calls are TRBV29-1 and TRBJ2-7, with D perhaps matching TRBD2 (5 bases). This CDR3 has 12 residues. CDR1 SQVTM and CDR2 ANQGSEA come from the germline V gene. Trimming left V 5 bases short and J 6 bases short, with 14 bases between. The CDR3 region is CSVSPRGSEQYF. The CDR3 DNA sequence: TGCAGCGTTTCTCCCCGAGGGAGCGAGCAGTACTTC.

The chain links TRBV10-3 to TRBJ2-3; 8 positions match TRBD2. The V segment lost 3 bases and the J segment 6 bases; nucleotides outside the gene matches: 14. The CDR3 consists of 17 residues. CDR1 and CDR2 from the germline V gene are ENHRY and SYGVKD. In DNA, the CDR3 is TGTGCCATCAGTGATAGTCTCGGGACTAGAGTTTCGGATACGCAGTATTTT. This translates into CAISDSLGTRVSDTQYF.

The chain combines TRBV6-5 with TRBJ2-7, with 7 bases lining up with TRBD2. Germline V gene sequence: CDR1 MNHEY, CDR2 SVGAGI. With 5 bases clipped from V and 2 bases from J, the junction kept 6 bases outside the gene matches. The CDR3 extends over 14 amino acids. The CDR3 loop reads CASSHGRGAYEQYF. The DNA for the CDR3 is TGTGCCAGCAGTCATGGACGGGGGGCCTACGAGCAGTACTTC.

The rearrangement links TRBV20-1 to TRBJ2-7; D is unresolved. CDR1 and CDR2 from the germline V gene are DFQATT and SNEGSKA (reference sequence). V was pared by 3 bases and J by 5 bases, with 14 bases between. This CDR3 is 13 amino acids long. For the CDR3, the DNA is TGCAGTGCTAGTTTGCGCTCGAGCAACGAGCAGTACTTC. Its translation is CSASLRSSNEQYF.

This clone was seen just once. The chain has TRBV19 and TRBJ2-7; D may be TRBD1 (5 bases). Trimming took 2 bases from V and 0 from J, leaving 8 bases between them. The CDR3 consists of 14 residues. Germline V gene lookup returns CDR1 LNHDA and CDR2 SQIVND (reference sequence). CDR3 region: CASSISRVSYEQYF. The CDR3, as DNA: TGTGCCAGTAGTATAAGCAGGGTCTCCTACGAGCAGTACTTC.

This clone was recorded once. This sequence joins TRBV3-1 (or the pseudogene TRBV3-2) and TRBJ2-3; unclear D gene. V lost 1 base and J 10 bases, leaving 6 bases between the germline ends. The CDR3 consists of 11 residues. Germline assignment: CDR1 LGHDT and CDR2 YNNKEL (reference sequence). The CDR3 DNA reads TGTGCCAGCAGCCAAGGGCCCCCGCAGTATTTT. This translates into CASSQGPPQYF.

This clone was seen only once. The chain has TRBV11-2 and TRBJ2-3; possible D gene TRBD2, 5 bases. Germline assignment: CDR1 SGHAT and CDR2 FQNNGV. This CDR3 comprises 14 residues. Trimming left V 0 bases short and J 9 bases short, with 13 bases between. The CDR3 DNA reads TGTGCCAGCAGCTTAGATAATGGGGAGCAAACGCAGTATTTT. Protein product: CASSLDNGEQTQYF. Variable domain in full (rest from reference TRBV11-2 and TRBJ2-3): EAGVAQSPRYKIIEKRQSVAFWCNPISGHATLYWYQQILGQGPKLLIQFQNNGVVDDSQLPKDRFSAERLKGVDSTLKIQPAKLEDSAVYLCASSLDNGEQTQYFGPGTRLTVL.

In the case of this clone: The same CDR3 also results from other DNA sequences found in this sample. This chain connects TRBV18 to TRBJ2-2, with 7 bases fitting TRBD2. There are 15 residues in the CDR3. V was clipped by 2 bases and J by 1 base; unmatched bases: 1. Per the germline V gene, CDR1 is KGHSH and CDR2 is LQKENI. CDR3 sequence reads: CASSPSGGNTGELFF. The CDR3 DNA follows: TGTGCCAGCTCACCATCGGGGGGGAACACCGGGGAGCTGTTTTTT.

V usage is TRBV3-1 (or the pseudogene TRBV3-2) and J usage is TRBJ1-4; 8 bases align to TRBD1. The CDR3 consists of 14 residues. Germline CDR1 LGHDT, CDR2 YNNKEL (reference sequence). V shed 3 bases and J 7 bases; nucleotides not matched to a gene: 4. The CDR3 nucleotides read TGTGCCAGCAGCCACGGGACAGGAACTGAAAAACTGTTTTTT. Translated: CASSHGTGTEKLFF.

This clone showed up just once. At one end the junction does not follow the germline gene, possibly because of a read error. The chain carries TRBV30 and TRBJ2-7; possible D gene TRBD1, 6 bases. Germline loops: CDR1 GTSNPN, CDR2 SVGIG (reference sequence). The CDR3 spans 13 residues. The CDR3 loop is CAWSVQGSHEQYF. The CDR3 DNA reads as TGTGCCTGGAGTGTACAGGGCTCCCACGAGCAGTACTTC.

The rearrangement joins TRBV9 to TRBJ1-4; possible D gene TRBD1, 6 bases. Trimming pared 0 bases from V and 7 bases from J, leaving 13 bases between. Per the germline V gene, CDR1 is SGDLS and CDR2 is YYNGEE. The CDR3 is 15 residues long. Here the CDR3 reads CASSVAQGKGEKLFF. CDR3 sequence (DNA): TGTGCCAGCAGCGTAGCTCAGGGGAAGGGTGAAAAACTGTTTTTT.

The rearrangement joins TRBV28 to TRBJ1-4; TRBD1 is a possible D gene (5 bases). Germline V lookup: CDR1 MDHEN, CDR2 SYDVKM. Deletions cut 6 bases from V and 6 bases from J, with 8 bases between. There are 12 residues in the CDR3. In DNA, the CDR3 is TGTGCCAGCAGAAGACAGCATGAAAAACTGTTTTTT. This translates into CASRRQHEKLFF.

This clone was observed a single time. J is TRBJ1-4 and V is TRBV15; 9 bases agree with TRBD1. This CDR3 contains 15 residues. Germline lookup yields CDR1 LNHNV and CDR2 YYDKDF (reference sequence). V trimming: 5 bases; J trimming: 8 bases; junction bases outside the gene matches: 9. CDR3 nucleotides: TGTGCCACCAGCGGACCCGGGACAGGGAGAGAAAAACTGTTTTTT. Protein product: CATSGPGTGREKLFF.

The chain is built from TRBV10-3 and TRBJ2-5, with TRBD2 matching over 10 bases. The germline CDR1 and CDR2 sequences are ENHRY and SYGVKD. The trim removed 2 bases at V and 1 base at J, leaving 4 bases unmatched. This CDR3 region has 16 residues. CDR3 bases: TGTGCCATCAGTGAGGCTAGCGGGGGACCCCAAGAGACCCAGTACTTC. Translated, it gives CAISEASGGPQETQYF.

The V and J genes are TRBV4-2 and TRBJ1-2; no reliable D call. From germline, CDR1 is LGHNA and CDR2 YNFKEQ. The ends were cut back, 0 bases at V and 0 bases at J, with 8 bases in the middle. The CDR3 totals 15 residues. The CDR3 region has the DNA TGTGCCAGCAGCCAAGACGACAATACTAACTATGGCTACACCTTC. This codes for CASSQDDNTNYGYTF.

A single count supports this clone. Within the sample, other DNA sequences also encode this same CDR3. The chain is built from TRBV7-2 and TRBJ2-1; perhaps TRBD2 as D (5 bases). The CDR3 contains 15 residues. Trimming cost V 0 bases and J 9 bases, with 15 bases left between them. Per the germline V gene, CDR1 is SGHTA and CDR2 is FQGNSA. The CDR3 DNA reads TGTGCCAGCAGCTTAGCAAGCCTAGCAGACCGTGAGCAGTTCTTC. Residues: CASSLASLADREQFF.

V usage is TRBV13 and J usage is TRBJ2-7; 12 bases match TRBD2. From germline, CDR1 is PRHDT and CDR2 FYEKMQ (reference sequence). CDR3 length equals 16 residues. Losses at the gene ends were 5 bases for V and 0 bases for J; bases not matched to a gene: 5. The DNA for the CDR3 is TGTGCCAGCAGCCCGCGACTAGCGGGGGCCTCCTACGAGCAGTACTTC. It yields the protein CASSPRLAGASYEQYF.

CDR3 DNA sequence: TGTGCCAGCAGCCCTAGTTCTAGCGGGTACACAGATACGCAGTATTTT. Translation: CASSPSSSGYTDTQYF. This chain links TRBV5-4 with TRBJ2-3, with 8 bases aligning to TRBD2. This CDR3 comprises 16 residues. Losses at the gene ends were 4 bases for V and 2 bases for J; bases not matched to a gene: 9. Germline-derived CDR1 and CDR2 are SGHNT and YYREEE (reference sequence).